The rows below give T cell receptor beta chains drawn from one sample of a study of cytomegalovirus exposure and HLA in healthy donors. Libraries were prepared by immunoSEQ multiplex PCR; TCRdb keeps only in-frame clonotypes and omits some of them. This repertoire shows about 170,000 clones, 85% found once; its top ten account for about 2.4%. Input material: PBMCs. The receptors were gathered from a man aged 25 to 40 in good health and CMV-seropositive. The CDR3 runs from the conserved cysteine through the conserved F or W. A D gene is named only where the DNA matches it firmly. Size is stated for part of the rows, as once, few or many counts, or as a class when the clone is expanded.

j_call,clone_size,d_call,v_call,cdr3_aa,cdr3_nt
TRBJ2-3,-,TRBD2,TRBV7-2,CASSWASGSTDTQYF,TGTGCCAGCAGTTGGGCTAGCGGCAGCACAGATACGCAGTATTTT
TRBJ2-6,-,TRBD1,TRBV7-3,CASRVTGGASGANVLTF,TGTGCCAGCAGGGTGACAGGGGGCGCATCTGGGGCCAACGTCCTGACTTTC
TRBJ2-2,-,-,TRBV5-5,CASSLGQLELFF,TGTGCCAGCAGCCTAGGACAGCTGGAGCTGTTTTTT
TRBJ2-3,-,-,TRBV19,CASSVLHQSQDTQYF,TGTGCCAGTAGTGTCTTACATCAGTCTCAAGATACGCAGTATTTT
TRBJ1-2,-,TRBD1,TRBV4-3,CASSHRVRTGHYGYTF,TGCGCCAGCAGCCACAGGGTTAGGACAGGACACTATGGCTACACCTTC
TRBJ2-1,-,TRBD2,TRBV7-9,CASSRTSGFSDSYNEQFF,TGTGCCAGCAGCAGGACTAGCGGGTTTTCGGATTCCTACAATGAGCAGTTCTTC
TRBJ1-1,-,TRBD1,TRBV5-6,CASSLVRQGARAFF,TGTGCCAGCAGCTTGGTTCGGCAGGGGGCCAGAGCTTTCTTT
TRBJ1-1,-,-,TRBV19,CASSDPSGAGTEAFF,TGTGCCAGTAGCGACCCCTCCGGGGCGGGAACTGAAGCTTTCTTT
TRBJ1-1,-,TRBD1,TRBV7-2,CASSPGTGMNTEAFF,TGTGCCAGCAGCCCCGGGACAGGAATGAACACTGAAGCTTTCTTT
TRBJ2-3,-,TRBD2,TRBV7-6,CASSPLFGGSWKGDTQYF,TGTGCCAGCAGCCCCCTTTTCGGCGGGAGTTGGAAGGGAGATACGCAGTATTTT
TRBJ2-1,-,TRBD1,TRBV30,CAWSVRWDRAPNEQFF,TGTGCCTGGAGTGTACGGTGGGACAGGGCTCCCAATGAGCAGTTCTTC
TRBJ2-2,-,-,TRBV9,CASSAGSLNTGELFF,TGTGCCAGCAGCGCCGGGAGTTTGAACACCGGGGAGCTGTTTTTT
TRBJ2-3,-,TRBD2,TRBV5-4,CASTVGTSGSRDTQYF,TGTGCCAGCACCGTCGGGACTAGCGGGAGCAGGGATACGCAGTATTTT
TRBJ2-1,-,TRBD2,TRBV19,CASGWTRGISSYNEQFF,TGTGCCAGTGGGTGGACTAGAGGTATTAGTTCCTACAATGAGCAGTTCTTC
TRBJ2-3,once,TRBD2,TRBV7-9,CASSLASLAGGRDTQYF,TGTGCCAGCAGCTTAGCAAGCCTAGCGGGAGGGAGGGATACGCAGTATTTT
TRBJ2-4,-,-,TRBV7-2,CASSSLTGFKNIQYF,TGTGCCAGCAGCTCCCTGACAGGATTCAAAAACATTCAGTACTTC
TRBJ2-3,-,TRBD1,TRBV5-4,CASSVSSTGLFAFSTDTQYF,TGTGCCAGCAGCGTTTCCTCGACAGGGCTATTTGCTTTTTCCACAGATACGCAGTATTTT
TRBJ2-7,-,-,TRBV10-1,CASSDSWASYEQYF,TGCGCCAGCAGTGATTCTTGGGCTTCCTACGAGCAGTACTTC